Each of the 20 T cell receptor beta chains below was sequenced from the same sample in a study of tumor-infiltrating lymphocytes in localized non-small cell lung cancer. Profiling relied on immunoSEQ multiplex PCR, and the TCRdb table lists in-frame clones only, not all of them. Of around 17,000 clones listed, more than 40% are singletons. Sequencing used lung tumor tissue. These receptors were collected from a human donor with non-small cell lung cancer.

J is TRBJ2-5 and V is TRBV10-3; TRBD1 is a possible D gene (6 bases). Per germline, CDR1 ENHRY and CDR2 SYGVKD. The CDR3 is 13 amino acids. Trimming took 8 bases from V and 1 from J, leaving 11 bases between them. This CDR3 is CAIGGQPQETQYF. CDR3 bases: TGTGCCATCGGAGGACAGCCCCAAGAGACCCAGTACTTC.

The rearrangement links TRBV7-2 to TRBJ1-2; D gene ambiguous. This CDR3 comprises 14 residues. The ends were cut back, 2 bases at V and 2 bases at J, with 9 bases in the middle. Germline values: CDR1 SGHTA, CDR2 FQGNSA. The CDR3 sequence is CASSLWQSNYGYTF. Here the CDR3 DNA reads TGTGCCAGCAGCTTATGGCAGAGCAACTATGGCTACACCTTC.

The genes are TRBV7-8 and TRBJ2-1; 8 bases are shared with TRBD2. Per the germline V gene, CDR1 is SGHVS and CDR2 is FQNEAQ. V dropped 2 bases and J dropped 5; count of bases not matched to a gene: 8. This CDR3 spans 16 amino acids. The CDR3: CASSLSARGANNEQFF. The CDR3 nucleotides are TGTGCCAGCAGCTTATCGGCGCGGGGGGCCAACAATGAGCAGTTCTTC.

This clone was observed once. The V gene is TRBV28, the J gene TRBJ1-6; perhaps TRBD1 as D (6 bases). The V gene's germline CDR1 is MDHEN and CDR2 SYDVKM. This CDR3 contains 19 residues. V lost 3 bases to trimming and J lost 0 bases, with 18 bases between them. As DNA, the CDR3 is TGTGCCAGCAGTTTCCTGGGGGCAGGGGTGCTCTCCTATAATTCACCCCTCCACTTT. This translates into CASSFLGAGVLSYNSPLHF.

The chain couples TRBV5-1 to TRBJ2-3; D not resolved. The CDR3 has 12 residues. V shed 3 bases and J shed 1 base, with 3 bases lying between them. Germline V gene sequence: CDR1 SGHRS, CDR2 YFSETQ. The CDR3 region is CASSYGTDTQYF. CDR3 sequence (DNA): TGCGCCAGCAGCTACGGCACAGATACGCAGTATTTT. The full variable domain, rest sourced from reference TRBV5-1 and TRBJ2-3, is KAGVTQTPRYLIKTRGQQVTLSCSPISGHRSVSWYQQTPGQGLQFLFEYFSETQRNKGNFPGRFSGRQFSNSRSEMNVSTLELGDSALYLCASSYGTDTQYFGPGTRLTVL.

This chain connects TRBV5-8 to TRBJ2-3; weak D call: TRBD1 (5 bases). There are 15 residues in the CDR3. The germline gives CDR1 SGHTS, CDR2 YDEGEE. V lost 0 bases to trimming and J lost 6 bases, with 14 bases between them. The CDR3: CASSLVPQGSDTQYF. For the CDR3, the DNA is TGTGCCAGCAGCTTGGTACCTCAGGGATCGGATACGCAGTATTTT.

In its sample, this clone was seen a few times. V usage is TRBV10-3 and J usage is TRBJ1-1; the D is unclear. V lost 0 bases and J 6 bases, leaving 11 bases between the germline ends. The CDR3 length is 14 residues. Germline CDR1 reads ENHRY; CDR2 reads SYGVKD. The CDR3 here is CAISESSGRAEAFF. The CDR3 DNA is TGTGCCATCAGTGAGTCGTCCGGTCGGGCTGAAGCTTTCTTT.

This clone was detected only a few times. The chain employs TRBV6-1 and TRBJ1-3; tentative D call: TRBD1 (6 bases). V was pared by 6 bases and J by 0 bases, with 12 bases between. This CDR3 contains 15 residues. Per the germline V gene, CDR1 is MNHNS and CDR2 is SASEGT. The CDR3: CASRLQGGSGNTIYF. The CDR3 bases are TGTGCCAGCAGATTACAGGGCGGCTCTGGAAACACCATATATTTT.

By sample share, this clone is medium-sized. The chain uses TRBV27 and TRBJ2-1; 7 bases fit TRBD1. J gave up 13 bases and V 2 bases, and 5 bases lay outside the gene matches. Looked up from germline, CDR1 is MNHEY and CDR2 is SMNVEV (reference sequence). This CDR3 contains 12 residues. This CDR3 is CASSLKGAEQFF. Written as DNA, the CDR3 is TGTGCCAGCAGTTTAAAGGGGGCAGAACAGTTCTTC.

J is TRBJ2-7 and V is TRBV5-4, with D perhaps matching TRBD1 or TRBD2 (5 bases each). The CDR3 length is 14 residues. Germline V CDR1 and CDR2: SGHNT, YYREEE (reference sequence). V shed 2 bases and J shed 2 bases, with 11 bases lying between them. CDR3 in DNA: TGTGCCAGCAGCTTCTCCGGGACGACCTACGAGCAGTACTTC. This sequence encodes CASSFSGTTYEQYF. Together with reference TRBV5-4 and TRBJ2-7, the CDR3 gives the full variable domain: ETGVTQSPTHLIKTRGQQVTLRCSSQSGHNTVSWYQQALGQGPQFIFQYYREEENGRGNFPPRFSGLQFPNYSSELNVNALELDDSALYLCASSFSGTTYEQYFGPGTRLTVT.

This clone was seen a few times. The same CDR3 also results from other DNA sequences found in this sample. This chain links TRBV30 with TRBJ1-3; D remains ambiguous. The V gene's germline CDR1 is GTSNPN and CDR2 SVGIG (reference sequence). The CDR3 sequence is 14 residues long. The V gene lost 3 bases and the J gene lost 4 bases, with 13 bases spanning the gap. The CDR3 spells CAWSGSARGNTIYF. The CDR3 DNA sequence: TGTGCCTGGAGCGGGTCGGCTCGGGGAAACACCATATATTTT.

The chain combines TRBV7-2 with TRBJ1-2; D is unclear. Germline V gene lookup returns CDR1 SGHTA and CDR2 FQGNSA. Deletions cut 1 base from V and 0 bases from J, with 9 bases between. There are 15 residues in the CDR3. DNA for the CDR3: TGTGCCAGCAGCTTAGGTGGCGGAACTAACTATGGCTACACCTTC. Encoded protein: CASSLGGGTNYGYTF. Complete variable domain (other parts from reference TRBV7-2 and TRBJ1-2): GAGVSQSPSNKVTEKGKDVELRCDPISGHTALYWYRQSLGQGLEFLIYFQGNSAPDKSGLPSDRFSAERTGGSVSTLTIQRTQQEDSAVYLCASSLGGGTNYGYTFGSGTRLTVV.

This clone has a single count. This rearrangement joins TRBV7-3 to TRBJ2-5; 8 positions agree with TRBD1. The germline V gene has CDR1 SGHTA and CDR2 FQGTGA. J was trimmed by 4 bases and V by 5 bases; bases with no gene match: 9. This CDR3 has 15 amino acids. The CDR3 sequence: CASSDTGGMAETQYF. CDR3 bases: TGTGCCAGCAGCGACACAGGGGGGATGGCAGAGACCCAGTACTTC.

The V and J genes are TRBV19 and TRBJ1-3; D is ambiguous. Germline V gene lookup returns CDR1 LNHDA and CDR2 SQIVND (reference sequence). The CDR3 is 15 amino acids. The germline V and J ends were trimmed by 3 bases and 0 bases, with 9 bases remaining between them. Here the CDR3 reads CASSIQVYSGNTIYF. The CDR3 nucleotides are TGTGCCAGTAGTATCCAGGTCTACTCTGGAAACACCATATATTTT.

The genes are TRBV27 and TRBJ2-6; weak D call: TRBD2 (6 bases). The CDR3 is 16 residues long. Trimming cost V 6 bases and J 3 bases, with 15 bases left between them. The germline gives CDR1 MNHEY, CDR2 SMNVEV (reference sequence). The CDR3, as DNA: TGTGCCAGCAGATTCGGGGGATCGTTTGGGGCCAACGTCCTGACTTTC. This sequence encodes CASRFGGSFGANVLTF.

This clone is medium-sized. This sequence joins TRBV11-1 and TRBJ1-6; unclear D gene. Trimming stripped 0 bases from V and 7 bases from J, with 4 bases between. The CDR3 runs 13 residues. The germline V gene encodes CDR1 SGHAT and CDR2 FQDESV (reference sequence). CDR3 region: CASSLAANSPLHF. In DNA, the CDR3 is TGTGCCAGCAGCTTAGCAGCCAATTCACCCCTCCACTTT.

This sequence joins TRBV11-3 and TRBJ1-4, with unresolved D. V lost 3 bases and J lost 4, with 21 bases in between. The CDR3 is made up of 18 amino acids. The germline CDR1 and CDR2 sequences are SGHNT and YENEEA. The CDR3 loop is CASSLADQPVKHNEKLFF. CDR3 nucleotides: TGTGCCAGCAGCTTGGCAGATCAGCCCGTAAAGCATAATGAAAAACTGTTTTTT.

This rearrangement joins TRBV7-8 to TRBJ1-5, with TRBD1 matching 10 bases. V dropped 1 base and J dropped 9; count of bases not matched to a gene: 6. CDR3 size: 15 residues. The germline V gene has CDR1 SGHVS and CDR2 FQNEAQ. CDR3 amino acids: CASSLGDRGRWPQHF. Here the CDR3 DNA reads TGTGCCAGCAGCTTAGGAGACAGGGGGCGGTGGCCCCAGCATTTT. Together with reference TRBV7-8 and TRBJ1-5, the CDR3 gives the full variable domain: GAGVSQSPRYKVAKRGQDVALRCDPISGHVSLFWYQQALGQGPEFLTYFQNEAQLDKSGLPSDRFFAERPEGSVSTLKIQRTQQEDSAVYLCASSLGDRGRWPQHFGDGTRLSIL.

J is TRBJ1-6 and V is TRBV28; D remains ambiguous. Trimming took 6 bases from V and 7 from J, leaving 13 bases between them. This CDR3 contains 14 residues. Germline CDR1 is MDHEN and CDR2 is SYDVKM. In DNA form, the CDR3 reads TGTGCCAGCAGATTACCTCGGACGAATTCACCCCTCCACTTT. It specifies CASRLPRTNSPLHF.

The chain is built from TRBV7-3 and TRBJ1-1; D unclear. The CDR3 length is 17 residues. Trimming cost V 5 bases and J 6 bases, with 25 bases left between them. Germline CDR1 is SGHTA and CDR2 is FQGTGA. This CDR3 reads CASSPSQQAQRAAEAFF. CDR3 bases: TGTGCCAGCAGCCCATCCCAACAAGCACAACGGGCGGCTGAAGCTTTCTTT.